The sequence of this T cell receptor (beta chain) was determined in a study of response to subunit inactivated influenza vaccine (dated by TCRdb to the late 2010s). At the level of the whole study: Deep quantitative profiling of the T cell receptor repertoire was used in the study to follow responses to a trivalent subunit inactivated influenza vaccine.

This clonotype was seen once. It has no known antigen specificity. No much larger clonotype is one base removed from it; base qualities were not supplied. One read offers little support. The junction shows trimming of 1 base on V and 6 bases on J, and the gene matches do not reach 2 bases of it. Via the germline V gene (reference sequence), CDR1 is LGHDT and CDR2 YNNKEL. Including cysteine and phenylalanine, the CDR3 has 15 amino acids. The DNA shown is the 45-base CDR3, in frame from base 1. Overall results and qualifications from the work: It was suggested by the authors that each seasonal influenza vaccination may recruit only a limited number of new T cells.

Library preparation used RT-PCR. The sequencer was an Illumina HiSeq 2500. Starting from the raw public reads, TCRdb applied fastp trimming at Q25, assembled clones with MiXCR and retained in-frame beta chains. Records with the same CDR3 protein are collapsed into one entry carrying the most frequent genes and DNA. Counted in this sample were approximately 300,000 distinct CDR3 sequences; roughly 22% of them appeared once. The ten most abundant clones make up 10% of the sample. The chain links TRBV3-1 with TRBJ1-5; TRBD1 lines up with 11 middle nucleotides. This clonotype was sampled from a man in his fifties or sixties who received an inactivated influenza vaccine. Donor details come from another sample of the same person, matched by shared clones. Specimen: PBMCs from blood, collected roughly 20 months after vaccination. The CDR3 region: CASSQGTGGIQPQHF. The base sequence is TGTGCCAGCAGCCAAGGGACAGGGGGCATTCAGCCCCAGCATTTT.